Below are 29 T cell receptor beta chains sequenced from a single sample in a study of cytomegalovirus exposure and HLA in healthy donors. The PCR was carried out with 60 Vbeta primers and 13 Jbeta primers. The method was immunoSEQ multiplex PCR; TCRdb's version includes in-frame clones alone and lacks a portion of them. The sample includes approximately 52,000 clones, 77% seen only once; the top ten take around 2.5%. Input material: PBMCs. All receptors derive from a female donor in good health and CMV-seronegative.

The chain recombines TRBV28 with TRBJ2-2; D uncertain. CDR1 is MDHEN and CDR2 is SYDVKM in the germline V gene. CDR3 size: 13 residues. Between the trimmed V and J ends, which lost 2 bases and 2 bases, there was a span of 3 bases. The chain's CDR3 is CASSLLNTGELFF. The CDR3 nucleotides are TGTGCCAGCAGTTTACTTAACACCGGGGAGCTGTTTTTT.

The DNA for the CDR3 is TGTGCCAGCAGCCCCCGGGGGTCTCCCTACGAGCAGTACTTC. It specifies CASSPRGSPYEQYF. V is TRBV9 and J is TRBJ2-7, with D perhaps TRBD2 (6 bases). The germline CDR1 and CDR2 sequences are SGDLS and YYNGEE. This CDR3 is 14 amino acids long. The germline V and J ends were trimmed by 4 bases and 2 bases, with 13 bases remaining between them. Looking up the rest from reference TRBV9 and TRBJ2-7 gives the full variable domain: DSGVTQTPKHLITATGQRVTLRCSPRSGDLSVYWYQQSLDQGLQFLIQYYNGEERAKGNILERFSAQQFPDLHSELNLSSLELGDSALYFCASSPRGSPYEQYFGPGTRLTVT.

The chain recombines TRBV15 with TRBJ2-2, with TRBD2 matching over 8 bases. CDR1 is LNHNV and CDR2 is YYDKDF in the germline V gene (reference sequence). J lost 5 bases, V lost 4 bases, and 6 bases had no gene match. The CDR3 consists of 15 residues. The DNA for the CDR3 is TGTGCCACCAGCATTGGGGCTAGCGGGACCGGGGAGCTGTTTTTT. It specifies CATSIGASGTGELFF.

This chain connects TRBV10-3 to TRBJ2-3, with TRBD2 as a possible D gene (6 bases). This CDR3 comprises 14 residues. The V gene lost 2 bases and the J gene lost 5 bases, with 11 bases spanning the gap. The germline V gene encodes CDR1 ENHRY and CDR2 SYGVKD. CDR3 in amino acids: CAISERESGDTQYF. In nucleotides, the CDR3 is TGTGCCATCAGTGAGCGGGAGAGTGGAGATACGCAGTATTTT.

J is TRBJ1-1 and V is TRBV7-9; no clear D gene. CDR1 and CDR2 (germline): SEHNR, FQNEAQ (reference sequence). The CDR3 totals 15 residues. The V end was cut by 5 bases, the J end by 4 bases, with 17 bases between. CDR3 DNA: TGTGCCAGCAGCCTAAAGGTCATTTCGGGCACTGAAGCTTTCTTT. Its translation is CASSLKVISGTEAFF.

This chain joins TRBV27 and TRBJ2-1, with TRBD2 identical over 8 bases. Germline CDR1 MNHEY, CDR2 SMNVEV (reference sequence). This CDR3 has 17 residues. Trimming removed 0 bases from V and 5 bases from J; junction bases left unmatched: 9. The CDR3 spells CASSLSMGASGHNEQFF. The CDR3 DNA reads as TGTGCCAGCAGTTTATCGATGGGGGCTAGCGGGCACAATGAGCAGTTCTTC.

A remark on this clone: At one of its ends the junction is not consistent with the germline gene, which may arise from a read error. This chain uses TRBV7-9 with TRBJ2-1; 11 bases match TRBD2. The CDR3 extends over 12 amino acids. The germline gives CDR1 SEHNR, CDR2 FQNEAQ (reference sequence). The CDR3: CSSSLGTSGQFF. For the CDR3, the DNA is TGTTCCAGCAGCTTAGGGACTAGCGGGCAGTTCTTC.

The chain employs TRBV7-2 and TRBJ2-2, with a possible D match to TRBD2 (5 bases). Germline V CDR1 and CDR2: SGHTA, FQGNSA. The CDR3 runs 14 residues. Trimming took off 1 base at V and 6 bases at J, with 9 bases between the two ends. DNA of the CDR3: TGTGCCAGCAGCTTAGACGGGATCGCCGGGGAGCTGTTTTTT. This gives the protein CASSLDGIAGELFF.

The rearrangement joins TRBV12-5 to TRBJ1-5; 8 bases line up with TRBD1. Germline CDR1 is LGHNT and CDR2 is FRNRAP. The V segment lost 2 bases and the J segment 3 bases; nucleotides outside the gene matches: 9. CDR3 size: 17 residues. CDR3 bases: TGTGCTAGTGGTTTGATAACTGGGACAGGAGTCAATCAGCCCCAGCATTTT. Its translation is CASGLITGTGVNQPQHF.

The rearrangement links TRBV4-2 to TRBJ1-6, with D unresolved. The CDR3 is 16 residues long. Germline CDR1 reads LGHNA; CDR2 reads YNFKEQ. With 0 bases removed from V and 0 bases from J, the gap between germline ends came to 6 bases. The chain's CDR3 is CASSQDASSYNSPLHF. In DNA, the CDR3 is TGTGCCAGCAGCCAAGATGCGAGCTCCTATAATTCACCCCTCCACTTT.

This chain links TRBV27 with TRBJ2-1, with D possibly matching TRBD1 (5 bases). Per the germline V gene, CDR1 is MNHEY and CDR2 is SMNVEV (reference sequence). The V end was cut by 2 bases, the J end by 0 bases, with 14 bases between. CDR3 size: 17 residues. The CDR3 DNA reads TGTGCCAGCAGTTTAGGGTGGGGCCGCAGCTCCTACAATGAGCAGTTCTTC. As protein: CASSLGWGRSSYNEQFF.

The CDR3 loop reads CASSIGGALQETQYF. The CDR3 region has the DNA TGTGCCAGTAGTATAGGGGGCGCCCTCCAAGAGACCCAGTACTTC. The chain joins TRBV19 to TRBJ2-5, with D tentatively TRBD1 (5 bases). The germline V and J ends were trimmed by 1 base and 1 base, with 10 bases remaining between them. CDR1 is LNHDA and CDR2 is SQIVND in the germline V gene (reference sequence). The CDR3 sequence is 15 residues long.

This clone was counted only a few times. This chain links TRBV4-2 with TRBJ2-2, with 7 bases aligning to TRBD1. The germline CDR1 and CDR2 sequences are LGHNA and YNFKEQ. Losses at the gene ends were 4 bases for V and 5 bases for J; bases not matched to a gene: 7. The CDR3 has 15 amino acids. CDR3 nucleotides: TGTGCCAGCAGCCCCGACAGGGTCGGAACCGGGGAGCTGTTTTTT. This gives the protein CASSPDRVGTGELFF.

This clone was seen once. A far larger clone is off by one base, so a read error is likely. This sequence joins TRBV6-1 and TRBJ2-1; 8 nucleotides agree with TRBD2. In germline, CDR1 is MNHNS, CDR2 SASEGT. This CDR3 is 17 amino acids long. CDR3 protein: CASRELAEVSSYNKQFF. CDR3 nucleotide sequence: TGTGCCAGCAGGGAACTAGCGGAAGTGAGCTCCTACAATAAGCAGTTCTTC.

This clone occurred once. The rearrangement links TRBV30 to TRBJ1-1; D might be TRBD1 (5 bases). The CDR3 sequence is 13 residues long. V shed 3 bases and J shed 5 bases, with 13 bases lying between them. Germline CDR1 and CDR2: GTSNPN and SVGIG (reference sequence). The CDR3 sequence is CAWSDSLGTEAFF. CDR3 DNA: TGTGCCTGGAGCGACAGCTTAGGGACTGAAGCTTTCTTT. The full variable domain, its missing parts supplied by reference TRBV30 and TRBJ1-1, is SQTIHQWPATLVQPVGSPLSLECTVEGTSNPNLYWYRQAAGRGLQLLFYSVGIGQISSEVPQNLSASRPQDRQFILSSKKLLLSDSGFYLCAWSDSLGTEAFFGQGTRLTVV.

V gene TRBV7-8 combines with J gene TRBJ2-3; D possibly corresponds to TRBD2 (8 bases). The CDR3 extends over 16 amino acids. Trimming shortened V by 2 bases and J by 4 bases, and 16 bases separated the two germline ends. Germline V gives CDR1 SGHVS, CDR2 FQNEAQ. The CDR3 sequence: CASSLMTGGGADTQYF. The DNA of the CDR3 is TGTGCCAGCAGCTTAATGACGGGAGGGGGCGCAGATACGCAGTATTTT.

This chain links TRBV2 with TRBJ1-1; a possible D gene is TRBD1 (6 bases). This CDR3 region has 15 residues. The germline CDR1 and CDR2 sequences are SNHLY and FYNNEI. V lost 1 base and J lost 11, with 20 bases in between. The CDR3 loop is CASSEEGLFAGEAFF. In DNA, the CDR3 is TGTGCCAGCAGTGAAGAGGGTTTGTTCGCAGGGGAGGCTTTCTTT. The full variable domain, its missing parts supplied by reference TRBV2 and TRBJ1-1, is EPEVTQTPSHQVTQMGQEVILRCVPISNHLYFYWYRQILGQKVEFLVSFYNNEISEKSEIFDDQFSVERPDGSNFTLKIRSTKLEDSAMYFCASSEEGLFAGEAFFGQGTRLTVV.

The chain joins TRBV2 to TRBJ1-5; D perhaps matches TRBD1 (5 bases). This CDR3 has 19 residues. The V gene lost 4 bases and the J gene lost 4 bases, with 26 bases spanning the gap. Looked up from germline, CDR1 is SNHLY and CDR2 is FYNNEI. DNA of the CDR3: TGTGCCAGCAGTGGGCCCGGAGGGGTAGTGGTAATAGGAAATCAGCCCCAGCATTTT. The encoded protein is CASSGPGGVVVIGNQPQHF.

This clone qualifies as medium-sized. J is TRBJ2-1 and V is TRBV7-7; 11 bases are shared with TRBD2. V gave up 5 bases and J gave up 4 bases; unmatched junction bases: 10. The CDR3 is made up of 17 amino acids. From germline, CDR1 is SSHAT and CDR2 FNYEAQ (reference sequence). CDR3 sequence reads: CASSQGSGTSGYNEQFF. The CDR3 nucleotides are TGTGCCAGCAGCCAAGGATCCGGGACTAGCGGTTACAATGAGCAGTTCTTC.

This clone was detected a few times. The rearrangement joins TRBV4-3 to TRBJ1-4; D is perhaps TRBD1 (6 bases). V was trimmed by 2 bases and J by 6 bases, leaving 16 bases between them. The CDR3 runs 16 residues. The germline gives CDR1 LGHNA, CDR2 YSLEER. The CDR3 DNA follows: TGCGCCAGCAGCCAAAGAGGCGGGGGGCAGCATGAAAAACTGTTTTTT. Translation: CASSQRGGGQHEKLFF.

CDR3 residues: CSVLGATANTEAFF. The CDR3 DNA follows: TGCAGCGTCCTGGGGGCGACTGCGAACACTGAAGCTTTCTTT. The V gene is TRBV29-1, the J gene TRBJ1-1; tentative D call: TRBD1 (6 bases). V was shortened by 6 bases and J by 1 base, with 15 bases between the two germline ends. The CDR3 is 14 amino acids. Germline CDR1 is SQVTM and CDR2 is ANQGSEA.

This clone was seen only once. The J gene is TRBJ2-5, the V gene TRBV19, with a weak D call TRBD1 (6 bases). The ends were cut back, 4 bases at V and 4 bases at J, with 13 bases in the middle. This CDR3 is built from 14 residues. Germline lookup yields CDR1 LNHDA and CDR2 SQIVND (reference sequence). The CDR3 protein is CASSTTGERETQYF. The CDR3 DNA is TGTGCCAGTAGTACGACAGGAGAGCGAGAGACCCAGTACTTC.

This rearrangement joins TRBV11-1 to TRBJ1-1; D is ambiguous. V was pared by 1 base and J by 1 base, with 7 bases between. The germline gives CDR1 SGHAT, CDR2 FQDESV (reference sequence). The CDR3 consists of 14 residues. This CDR3 reads CASSLGRKNTEAFF. Here the CDR3 DNA reads TGTGCCAGCAGCTTAGGGCGGAAGAACACTGAAGCTTTCTTT.

This chain links TRBV5-1 with TRBJ1-2; the D gene is possibly TRBD1 (5 bases). CDR3 length equals 12 residues. CDR1 and CDR2 from the germline V gene are SGHRS and YFSETQ. Trimming shortened V by 3 bases and J by 8 bases, and 11 bases separated the two germline ends. CDR3: CASSSGAGGYTF. In nucleotides, the CDR3 is TGCGCCAGCAGCTCCGGGGCGGGGGGCTACACCTTC.

The chain couples TRBV2 to TRBJ2-7; D is uncertain. The CDR3 runs 14 residues. CDR1 and CDR2 from the germline V gene are SNHLY and FYNNEI. V was shortened by 1 base and J by 0 bases, with 7 bases between the two germline ends. The CDR3 here is CASSEGPLSYEQYF. CDR3 DNA: TGTGCCAGCAGTGAAGGTCCCCTCTCCTACGAGCAGTACTTC.

The chain uses TRBV28 and TRBJ1-5; a weak D match, TRBD1 (6 bases). The germline gives CDR1 MDHEN, CDR2 SYDVKM. The CDR3 runs 14 residues. V lost 6 bases and J lost 4, with 13 bases in between. As DNA, the CDR3 is TGTGCCAGCAGGACTGGGACATTTAATCAGCCCCAGCATTTT. This encodes CASRTGTFNQPQHF.

The chain employs TRBV28 and TRBJ1-6; 9 bases are a match to TRBD1. Germline CDR1 reads MDHEN; CDR2 reads SYDVKM. CDR3 size: 14 residues. The junction had 3 bases not matched to a gene; V was cut back by 5 bases and J by 7 bases. CDR3 sequence (DNA): TGTGCCAGCAGTACCGGGACAGGGAATTCACCCCTCCACTTT. It yields the protein CASSTGTGNSPLHF.

V is TRBV19 and J is TRBJ2-7; D might be TRBD2 (6 bases). CDR1 is LNHDA, CDR2 SQIVND, per germline (reference sequence). The V end lost 4 bases, the J end lost 2 bases, and 18 bases lay between the germline ends. CDR3 length: 16 residues. CDR3 loop: CASSRGGQGDPYEQYF. The DNA for the CDR3 is TGTGCCAGTAGTAGAGGAGGGCAGGGCGATCCCTACGAGCAGTACTTC.

The rearrangement joins TRBV2 to TRBJ1-2; 7 nucleotides agree with TRBD1. Germline lookup yields CDR1 SNHLY and CDR2 FYNNEI. The CDR3 consists of 16 residues. V trimming: 4 bases; J trimming: 5 bases; junction bases outside the gene matches: 13. CDR3 region: CASSGGVILGQYGYTF. Here the CDR3 DNA reads TGTGCCAGCAGTGGTGGGGTTATCTTGGGACAGTATGGCTACACCTTC.